This passage covers 28 T cell receptor beta chains from one sample sequenced in a study of PD-1 blockade in classical Hodgkin lymphoma. This sample's time point: cycle 4 day 1 (C4D1), after five to seven weeks of nivolumab. Each patient experienced a relapse that followed autologous stem cell transplantation, and brentuximab vedotin exposure varied. Data came from immunoSEQ multiplex PCR; TCRdb stores just in-frame clones and leaves some out. The sample has thousands of clones; roughly 80% are singletons. This specimen was peripheral blood mononuclear cells (PBMCs), taken before the fourth cycle of nivolumab. The receptors come from a human donor with classical Hodgkin lymphoma.

The gene calls are TRBV5-1 and TRBJ1-4; 10 nucleotides align to TRBD1. Looked up from germline, CDR1 is SGHRS and CDR2 is YFSETQ. This CDR3 is 16 amino acids long. V dropped 0 bases and J dropped 1; count of bases not matched to a gene: 0. The CDR3 reads CASSLGDRGTNEKLFF. CDR3 sequence (DNA): TGCGCCAGCAGCTTGGGGGACAGGGGAACTAATGAAAAACTGTTTTTT.

The chain has TRBV27 and TRBJ2-7; the match to TRBD1 covers 7 bases. The CDR3 length is 14 residues. Per germline, CDR1 MNHEY and CDR2 SMNVEV (reference sequence). The junction had 9 bases not matched to a gene; V was cut back by 5 bases and J by 5 bases. In DNA, the CDR3 is TGTGCCAGCAGTCCTTGGGCAGGGGGTAACGAGCAGTACTTC. It codes for CASSPWAGGNEQYF.

This clone counts as medium-sized. The chain links TRBV5-1 to TRBJ2-5; 9 bases fit TRBD1. CDR3 size: 15 residues. In germline, CDR1 is SGHRS, CDR2 YFSETQ. Trimming removed 4 bases from V and 2 bases from J; junction bases left unmatched: 6. The CDR3 DNA reads as TGCGCCAGCAGCGCCCGGGACAGGGTGCAAGAGACCCAGTACTTC. Its protein is CASSARDRVQETQYF.

This chain links TRBV27 with TRBJ2-7, with 9 bases that match TRBD1. The germline CDR1 and CDR2 sequences are MNHEY and SMNVEV (reference sequence). This CDR3 is built from 13 residues. V was pared by 6 bases and J by 2 bases, with 2 bases of the junction left unmatched. CDR3 sequence (DNA): TGTGCCAGCAGCACAGGGGGCCCCTACGAGCAGTACTTC. Protein sequence: CASSTGGPYEQYF.

V is TRBV18 and J is TRBJ1-2; 8 nucleotides align to TRBD1. The CDR3 has 14 amino acids. V trimming: 1 base; J trimming: 6 bases; junction bases outside the gene matches: 4. Per the germline V gene, CDR1 is KGHSH and CDR2 is LQKENI. As DNA, the CDR3 is TGTGCCAGCTCACCACAGGCAGGGGGCAATGGCTACACCTTC. This gives the protein CASSPQAGGNGYTF.

The rearrangement uses TRBV6-1 and TRBJ2-1, with D unresolved. This CDR3 has 14 amino acids. With 4 bases removed from V and 14 bases from J, the gap between germline ends came to 21 bases. Germline V gene lookup returns CDR1 MNHNS and CDR2 SASEGT. CDR3 nucleotides: TGTGCCAGCAGTGCCCTGGGTTTTGGGTTAGGAGAGTTCTTC. Amino acids: CASSALGFGLGEFF.

This sequence joins TRBV30 and TRBJ1-6, with D tentatively TRBD1 (5 bases). CDR1 and CDR2 from the germline V gene are GTSNPN and SVGIG (reference sequence). CDR3 length equals 14 residues. The V and J ends lost 2 bases and 7 bases respectively, with 12 bases between them. CDR3 loop: CAWSMTVSNSPLHF. The CDR3 DNA sequence: TGTGCCTGGAGTATGACAGTTAGCAATTCACCCCTCCACTTT.

The rearrangement uses TRBV18 and TRBJ1-2; D is undetermined. Germline CDR1 and CDR2: KGHSH and LQKENI. V gave up 1 base and J gave up 2 bases, with 5 bases separating them. The CDR3 length is 13 residues. The CDR3 loop reads CASSPLGNYGYTF. CDR3 coding DNA: TGTGCCAGCTCACCACTGGGCAACTATGGCTACACCTTC.

V and J are TRBV11-2 and TRBJ2-1; 7 nucleotides align to TRBD2. The CDR3 is 15 amino acids. With V trimmed by 4 bases and J by 4 bases, 7 bases remained unmatched. Germline-derived CDR1 and CDR2 are SGHAT and FQNNGV. The CDR3 coding sequence is TGTGCCAGCAGCTATGGACTAGGGACTTACAATGAGCAGTTCTTC. This sequence encodes CASSYGLGTYNEQFF.

The CDR3 DNA is TGTGCCAGCAGCTTTGACCTAAACACTGAAGCTTTCTTT. Encoded protein: CASSFDLNTEAFF. This sequence joins TRBV5-4 and TRBJ1-1; D unclear. The germline CDR1 and CDR2 sequences are SGHNT and YYREEE (reference sequence). Trimming took 2 bases from V and 2 from J, leaving 7 bases between them. The CDR3 is 13 residues long.

The chain combines TRBV4-1 with TRBJ1-4; D not certain. The germline V gene has CDR1 MGHRA and CDR2 YSYEKL. The CDR3 contains 15 residues. Trimming cost V 2 bases and J 5 bases, with 12 bases left between them. This CDR3 is CASSQWDSKNEKLFF. In nucleotides, the CDR3 is TGCGCCAGCAGCCAATGGGATTCCAAGAATGAAAAACTGTTTTTT.

The chain uses TRBV5-6 and TRBJ1-2, with D maybe TRBD1 (5 bases). The germline gives CDR1 SGHDT, CDR2 YYEEEE. The CDR3 is 14 amino acids. V dropped 5 bases and J dropped 4 bases, with 15 bases sitting between them. The CDR3 spells CASRTEGFRYGYTF. The DNA for the CDR3 is TGTGCCAGCAGAACCGAGGGGTTTCGCTATGGCTACACCTTC.

The chain recombines TRBV19 with TRBJ2-7; possible D gene TRBD1, 6 bases. This CDR3 is built from 13 residues. Trimming cost V 1 base and J 3 bases, with 7 bases left between them. Per the germline V gene, CDR1 is LNHDA and CDR2 is SQIVND (reference sequence). In nucleotides, the CDR3 is TGTGCCAGTAGTATAGGAGGGGGCTACGAGCAGTACTTC. This codes for CASSIGGGYEQYF.

The chain joins TRBV5-6 to TRBJ1-2, with D hard to call. CDR3 length: 16 residues. Per germline, CDR1 SGHDT and CDR2 YYEEEE. The V end was cut by 0 bases, the J end by 0 bases, with 12 bases between. The CDR3 region has the DNA TGTGCCAGCAGCTTGGAAGTTACGGAAGCTAACTATGGCTACACCTTC. Translating gives CASSLEVTEANYGYTF. Looking up the rest from reference TRBV5-6 and TRBJ1-2 gives the full variable domain: DAGVTQSPTHLIKTRGQQVTLRCSPKSGHDTVSWYQQALGQGPQFIFQYYEEEERQRGNFPDRFSGHQFPNYSSELNVNALLLGDSALYLCASSLEVTEANYGYTFGSGTRLTVV.

This chain links TRBV18 with TRBJ2-2; D possibly corresponds to TRBD1 (5 bases). Germline CDR1 is KGHSH and CDR2 is LQKENI. Trimming took 3 bases from V and 4 from J, leaving 9 bases between them. The CDR3 contains 14 residues. The CDR3 nucleotides read TGTGCCAGCTCACCGGGGCAGGCCACCGGGGAGCTGTTTTTT. Its translation: CASSPGQATGELFF.

CDR3 residues: CASNPGNPGAGIQYF. The CDR3 coding sequence is TGCGCCAGCAACCCCGGGAACCCTGGGGCAGGAATTCAGTACTTC. The genes are TRBV5-1 and TRBJ2-4; D may be TRBD1 or TRBD2 (5 bases each). V was pared by 6 bases and J by 10 bases, with 23 bases between. Germline V gene data show CDR1 as SGHRS and CDR2 as YFSETQ. The CDR3 sequence is 15 residues long.

V gene TRBV7-2 combines with J gene TRBJ1-3; 8 bases match TRBD1. Per the germline V gene, CDR1 is SGHTA and CDR2 is FQGNSA. The CDR3 sequence is 15 residues long. The junction had 3 bases not matched to a gene; V was cut back by 4 bases and J by 1 base. CDR3: CASSSWTGSGNTIYF. In nucleotides, the CDR3 is TGTGCCAGCAGCTCATGGACAGGGTCTGGAAACACCATATATTTT.

This clone was detected a few times. The chain is built from TRBV7-2 and TRBJ2-2; D might be TRBD2 (6 bases). The CDR3 length is 12 residues. Germline assignment: CDR1 SGHTA and CDR2 FQGNSA. The germline V and J ends were trimmed by 5 bases and 12 bases, with 13 bases remaining between them. As DNA, the CDR3 is TGTGCCAGCAGCCTTAGCGGCCCAAAGCTGTTTTTT. Amino acids: CASSLSGPKLFF.

CDR3 in amino acids: CASSHTGNYGYTF. The CDR3 DNA is TGTGCCAGTAGCCATACGGGAAACTATGGCTACACCTTC. This rearrangement joins TRBV19 to TRBJ1-2; D unresolved. With 6 bases removed from V and 2 bases from J, the gap between germline ends came to 10 bases. Germline values: CDR1 LNHDA, CDR2 SQIVND (reference sequence). The length of the CDR3 is 13 residues.

This chain connects TRBV6-1 to TRBJ2-7; tentative D call: TRBD1 (6 bases). CDR3 length equals 13 residues. Trimming took off 1 base at V and 3 bases at J, with 7 bases between the two ends. Germline-derived CDR1 and CDR2 are MNHNS and SASEGT. The CDR3 DNA sequence: TGTGCCAGCAGTGAAGGGACAGACTACGAGCAGTACTTC. It codes for CASSEGTDYEQYF.

For the CDR3, the DNA is TGTGCCAGTAGTGCAACTAGCGGGCCTTGGGAGACCCAGTACTTC. Residues: CASSATSGPWETQYF. The rearrangement uses TRBV19 and TRBJ2-5; TRBD2 aligns across 9 bases. The CDR3 is 15 residues long. V lost 5 bases to trimming and J lost 5 bases; unmatched junction nucleotides: 9. Germline CDR1 LNHDA, CDR2 SQIVND (reference sequence).

The V and J genes are TRBV7-2 and TRBJ1-1; D is possibly TRBD1 (6 bases). The CDR3 is 15 residues long. Germline V lookup: CDR1 SGHTA, CDR2 FQGNSA. The V and J ends lost 6 bases and 0 bases respectively, with 14 bases between them. Here the CDR3 DNA reads TGTGCCAGCAGAATAGGGGGGGGGATGAACACTGAAGCTTTCTTT. This encodes CASRIGGGMNTEAFF.

The rearrangement links TRBV2 to TRBJ2-7; D remains ambiguous. The germline V gene encodes CDR1 SNHLY and CDR2 FYNNEI. V was shortened by 6 bases and J by 3 bases, with 9 bases between the two germline ends. The CDR3 sequence is 12 residues long. The CDR3 reads CASRAWDYEQYF. The CDR3 coding sequence is TGTGCCAGCAGGGCGTGGGACTACGAGCAGTACTTC.

In its sample, this clone was seen once. This chain connects TRBV11-2 to TRBJ2-7, with D possibly matching TRBD1 (6 bases). V was shortened by 7 bases and J by 11 bases, with 21 bases between the two germline ends. The CDR3 is 13 amino acids. Looked up from germline, CDR1 is SGHAT and CDR2 is FQNNGV. This CDR3 reads CASTPYGTQGKYF. Written as DNA, the CDR3 is TGTGCCAGCACCCCGTATGGGACCCAGGGGAAGTACTTC. The variable domain in full, with the rest retrieved from reference TRBV11-2 and TRBJ2-7, is EAGVAQSPRYKIIEKRQSVAFWCNPISGHATLYWYQQILGQGPKLLIQFQNNGVVDDSQLPKDRFSAERLKGVDSTLKIQPAKLEDSAVYLCASTPYGTQGKYFGPGTRLTVT.

This sequence joins TRBV6-6 and TRBJ1-6; TRBD1 agrees at 7 bases. The V segment lost 5 bases and the J segment 5 bases; nucleotides outside the gene matches: 9. This CDR3 contains 16 residues. The V gene's germline CDR1 is MNHNY and CDR2 SVGAGI (reference sequence). The CDR3 region is CASSTQGTVNNSPLHF. CDR3 in DNA: TGTGCCAGCAGTACTCAGGGGACAGTGAATAATTCACCCCTCCACTTT.

V usage is TRBV7-8 and J usage is TRBJ2-2; D is unclear. Germline loops: CDR1 SGHVS, CDR2 FQNEAQ. Trimming pared 5 bases from V and 4 bases from J, leaving 2 bases between. This CDR3 has 11 amino acids. The CDR3 region is CASSRTGELFF. CDR3 sequence (DNA): TGTGCCAGCAGCCGCACCGGGGAGCTGTTTTTT. Based on the CDR3 plus reference TRBV7-8 and TRBJ2-2, the full variable domain is GAGVSQSPRYKVAKRGQDVALRCDPISGHVSLFWYQQALGQGPEFLTYFQNEAQLDKSGLPSDRFFAERPEGSVSTLKIQRTQQEDSAVYLCASSRTGELFFGEGSRLTVL.

This rearrangement joins TRBV5-1 to TRBJ2-2, with a possible D match to TRBD1 (5 bases). Germline CDR1 is SGHRS and CDR2 is YFSETQ. V was clipped by 5 bases and J by 2 bases, with 13 bases between them. This CDR3 has 15 residues. CDR3: CASRGQGINTGELFF. CDR3 bases: TGCGCCAGCAGGGGCCAGGGTATAAACACCGGGGAGCTGTTTTTT.

The gene calls are TRBV5-4 and TRBJ2-7; 7 bases fit TRBD2. The CDR3 has 12 residues. From germline, CDR1 is SGHNT and CDR2 YYREEE (reference sequence). With V trimmed by 4 bases and J by 3 bases, 1 base remained unmatched. This chain's CDR3 is CASSRTSYEQYF. In DNA, the CDR3 is TGTGCCAGCAGCCGGACTAGCTACGAGCAGTACTTC.